The clone carrying this TCR beta chain was observed once. These data belong to a study of control samples from healthy donors and cancer patients. The protocol was immunoSEQ multiplex PCR, while the TCRdb copy is restricted to in-frame clones and leaves out a portion. The data contain about 88,000 clones, roughly 93% of them singletons. This TCR was recovered from a man between 18 and 35 years old in good health. Sequencing used blood.

The CDR3 DNA is TGTGCCAGCAGGGAGACTAGCGGGCCTTACAATGAGCAGTTCTTC. Its translation: CASRETSGPYNEQFF. This chain connects TRBV25-1 to TRBJ2-1, with TRBD2 identical over 10 bases. This CDR3 contains 15 residues. The J segment lost 4 bases and the V segment lost 6 bases, leaving 6 bases of the junction unmatched. Germline lookup yields CDR1 MGHDK and CDR2 SYGVNS.